This TCR beta chain was recorded in a study of CD8+CD57+ T cells in acquired aplastic anemia. Across the study: Each DNA sample taken from sorted CD4+ and CD8+ cells came to 3.2 ug on average.

Worth noting for this clonotype: What it binds is not known.

Looked up from germline, CDR1 is SGHAT and CDR2 is FQNNGV. The V gene end was trimmed by 5 bases and the J gene end by 2 bases; junction bases not matched to a gene: 7. CDR3 length: 17 amino acids. The study, taken as a whole, reports: Common to patients and controls were twenty-nine CD8+ CDR3 sequences. Significance was not reached for CD8+ Simpson's diversity between patients and controls.

The use of genomic DNA as template underpinned the TCR beta VDJ and CDR3 profiling. Each CDR3 protein gets one entry after TCRdb re-called the reads with MiXCR. Of under 200,000 distinct CDR3 sequences listed, over 40% are singletons. Patients who underwent sequencing had shown CD8+CD57+ cell expansion by flow cytometry. Untreated patients provided the blood samples, with no therapy given before sampling. Material: sorted CD4+, CD8+, or CD8+CD57+ T cells (not recorded which) from PBMCs. The rearrangement joins TRBV11-2 to TRBJ2-6; TRBD1 agrees at 9 bases. The source of this sequence is a human donor with aplastic anemia. The chain's CDR3 is CASSPHGTGTGANVLTF. The CDR3 coding sequence is TGTGCCAGCAGCCCGCACGGGACAGGGACTGGGGCCAACGTCCTGACTTTC. Full variable domain (missing parts from reference TRBV11-2 and TRBJ2-6): EAGVAQSPRYKIIEKRQSVAFWCNPISGHATLYWYQQILGQGPKLLIQFQNNGVVDDSQLPKDRFSAERLKGVDSTLKIQPAKLEDSAVYLCASSPHGTGTGANVLTFGAGSRLTVL.